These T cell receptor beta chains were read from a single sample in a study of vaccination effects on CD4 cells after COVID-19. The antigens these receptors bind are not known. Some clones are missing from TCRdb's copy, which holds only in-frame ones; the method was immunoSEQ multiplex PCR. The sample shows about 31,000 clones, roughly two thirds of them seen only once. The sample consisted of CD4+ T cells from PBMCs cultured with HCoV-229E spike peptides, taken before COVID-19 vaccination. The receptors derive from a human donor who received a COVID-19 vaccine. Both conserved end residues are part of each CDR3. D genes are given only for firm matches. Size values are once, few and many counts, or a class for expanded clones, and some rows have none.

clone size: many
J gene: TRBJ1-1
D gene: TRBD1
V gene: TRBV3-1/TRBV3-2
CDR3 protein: CASSHGQANTEAFF
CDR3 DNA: TGTGCCAGCAGCCACGGACAGGCGAACACTGAAGCTTTCTTT

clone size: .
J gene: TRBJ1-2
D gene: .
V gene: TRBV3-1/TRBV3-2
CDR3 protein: CASSRTDGGGYTF
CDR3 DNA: TGTGCCAGCAGCCGGACAGACGGCGGCGGCTACACCTTC

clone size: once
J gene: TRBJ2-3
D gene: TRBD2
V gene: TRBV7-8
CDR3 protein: CASSLVLAGWGDTQYF
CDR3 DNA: TGTGCCAGCAGCTTAGTCCTAGCGGGATGGGGGGATACGCAGTATTTT

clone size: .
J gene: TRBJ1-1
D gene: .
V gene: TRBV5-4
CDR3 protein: CASSRVGYEAFF
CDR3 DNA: TGTGCCAGCAGCCGGGTGGGGTATGAAGCTTTCTTT

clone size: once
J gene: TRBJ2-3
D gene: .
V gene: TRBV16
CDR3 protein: CASSPGLGTDTQYF
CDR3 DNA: TGTGCCAGCAGCCCAGGGTTGGGCACAGATACGCAGTATTTT

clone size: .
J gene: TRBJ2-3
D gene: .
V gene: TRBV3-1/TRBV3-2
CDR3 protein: CASSQLSGGDTQYF
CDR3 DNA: TGTGCCAGCAGCCAATTAAGTGGTGGGGATACGCAGTATTTT

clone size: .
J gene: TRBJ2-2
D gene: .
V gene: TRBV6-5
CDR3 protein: CASSLGTQVTGELFF
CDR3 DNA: TGTGCCAGCAGTCTAGGGACACAAGTCACCGGGGAGCTGTTTTTT

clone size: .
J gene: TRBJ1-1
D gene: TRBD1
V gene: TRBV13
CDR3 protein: CASSRTGNTEAFF
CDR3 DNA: TGTGCCAGCAGCCGGACAGGGAACACTGAAGCTTTCTTT

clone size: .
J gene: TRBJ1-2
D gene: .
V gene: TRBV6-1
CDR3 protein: CASSDPGRANYGYTF
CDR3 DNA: TGTGCCAGCAGTGACCCAGGGCGAGCTAACTATGGCTACACCTTC

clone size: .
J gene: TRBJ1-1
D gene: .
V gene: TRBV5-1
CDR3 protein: CASSLAAGGTEAFF
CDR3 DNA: TGCGCCAGCAGCTTGGCGGCGGGGGGCACTGAAGCTTTCTTT

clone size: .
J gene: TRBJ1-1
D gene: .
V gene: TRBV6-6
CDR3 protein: CASSYGGQNTEAFF
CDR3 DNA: TGTGCCAGCAGTTACGGGGGGCAGAACACTGAAGCTTTCTTT

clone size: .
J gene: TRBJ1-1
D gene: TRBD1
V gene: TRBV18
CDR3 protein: CASSPGDRGNTEAFF
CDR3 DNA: TGTGCCAGCTCACCAGGGGACAGGGGGAACACTGAAGCTTTCTTT

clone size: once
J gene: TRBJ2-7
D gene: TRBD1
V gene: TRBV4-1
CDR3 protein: CASSQGRNQGQVSYEQYF
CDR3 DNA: TGCGCCAGCAGCCAAGGAAGGAATCAGGGACAGGTCTCCTACGAGCAGTACTTC

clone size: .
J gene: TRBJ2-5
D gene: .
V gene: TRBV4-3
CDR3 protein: CASSQERGDYLETQYF
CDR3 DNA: TGCGCCAGCAGCCAAGAAAGGGGAGACTATCTGGAGACCCAGTACTTC

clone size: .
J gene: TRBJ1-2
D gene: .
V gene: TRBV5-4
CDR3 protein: CASSLAANYGYTF
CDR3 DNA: TGTGCCAGCAGCTTGGCAGCAAACTATGGCTACACCTTC

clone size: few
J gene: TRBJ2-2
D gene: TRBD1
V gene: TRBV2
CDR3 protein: CASSYRGTGELFF
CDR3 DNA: TGTGCCAGCAGTTACAGGGGGACCGGGGAGCTGTTTTTT

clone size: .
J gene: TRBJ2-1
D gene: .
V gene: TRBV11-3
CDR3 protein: CASSPDRIASYNEQFF
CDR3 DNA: TGTGCCAGCAGCCCCGACAGGATCGCCTCCTACAATGAGCAGTTCTTC

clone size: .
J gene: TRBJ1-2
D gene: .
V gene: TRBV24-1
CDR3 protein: CATSDSGTLYGYTF
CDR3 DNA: TGTGCCACCAGTGACTCCGGGACCCTCTATGGCTACACCTTC

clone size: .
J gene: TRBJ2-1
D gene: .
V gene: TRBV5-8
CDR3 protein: CASSLPSSYNEQFF
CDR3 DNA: TGTGCCAGCAGCCTGCCGAGCTCCTACAATGAGCAGTTCTTC

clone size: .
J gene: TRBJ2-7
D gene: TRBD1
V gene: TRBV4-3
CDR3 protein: CASSQEGRTGAYEQYF
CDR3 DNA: TGCGCCAGCAGCCAAGAAGGACGGACAGGAGCCTACGAGCAGTACTTC

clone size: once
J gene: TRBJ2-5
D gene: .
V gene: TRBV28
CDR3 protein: CASSSPGGAKTQYF
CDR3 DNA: TGTGCCAGCAGTTCCCCAGGCGGCGCGAAGACCCAGTACTTC

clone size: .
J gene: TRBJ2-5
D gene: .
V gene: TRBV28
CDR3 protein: CASTQSVETQYF
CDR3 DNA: TGTGCCAGCACTCAGAGTGTGGAGACCCAGTACTTC

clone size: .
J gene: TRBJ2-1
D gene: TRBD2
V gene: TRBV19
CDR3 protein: CASRGASGGQSSYNEQFF
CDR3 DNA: TGTGCCAGTAGAGGCGCTAGCGGGGGCCAGAGCTCCTACAATGAGCAGTTCTTC

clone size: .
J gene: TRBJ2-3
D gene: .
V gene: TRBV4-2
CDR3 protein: CASSPQAGQTSTDTQYF
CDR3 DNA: TGTGCCAGCAGCCCACAAGCGGGACAGACGAGCACAGATACGCAGTATTTT

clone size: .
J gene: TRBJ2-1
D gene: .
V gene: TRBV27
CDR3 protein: CASTHLSGTSYNEQFF
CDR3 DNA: TGTGCCAGCACCCACCTTAGCGGTACTTCCTACAATGAGCAGTTCTTC

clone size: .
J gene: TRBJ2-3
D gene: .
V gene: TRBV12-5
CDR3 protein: CASGLSLSTDTQYF
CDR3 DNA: TGTGCTAGTGGTTTAAGTCTGAGCACAGATACGCAGTATTTT

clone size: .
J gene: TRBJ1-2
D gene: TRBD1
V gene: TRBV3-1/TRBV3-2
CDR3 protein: CASSQDGTGGKFAGYTF
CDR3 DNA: TGTGCCAGCAGCCAAGACGGGACAGGGGGGAAATTCGCGGGCTACACCTTC

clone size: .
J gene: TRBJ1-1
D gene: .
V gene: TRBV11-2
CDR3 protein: CASSSDSEAFF
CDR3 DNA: TGTGCCAGCAGCTCAGACTCTGAAGCTTTCTTT

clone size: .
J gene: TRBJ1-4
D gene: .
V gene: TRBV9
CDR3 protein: CASSVAPEATNEKLFF
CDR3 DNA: TGTGCCAGCAGCGTAGCTCCAGAGGCAACTAATGAAAAACTGTTTTTT

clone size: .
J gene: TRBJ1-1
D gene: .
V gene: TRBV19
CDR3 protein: CASSMGGNTEAFF
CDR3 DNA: TGTGCCAGTAGTATGGGCGGGAACACTGAAGCTTTCTTT

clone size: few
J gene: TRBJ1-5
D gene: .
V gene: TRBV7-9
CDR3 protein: CASSLVDGGRFGNQPQHF
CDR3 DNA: TGTGCCAGCAGCTTAGTTGACGGGGGCCGCTTTGGCAATCAGCCCCAGCATTTT

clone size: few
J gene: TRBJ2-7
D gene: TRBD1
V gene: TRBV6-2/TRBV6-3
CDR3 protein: CASSSRSFGDRLSYEQYF
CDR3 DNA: TGTGCCAGCAGTTCAAGGAGTTTCGGGGACAGACTCTCCTACGAGCAGTACTTC

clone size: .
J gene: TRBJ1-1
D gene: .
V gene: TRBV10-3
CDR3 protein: CAISPHPESNTEAFF
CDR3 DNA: TGTGCCATCAGCCCCCATCCCGAAAGTAACACTGAAGCTTTCTTT

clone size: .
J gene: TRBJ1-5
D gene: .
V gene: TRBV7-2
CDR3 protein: CASSLYHDSNQPQHF
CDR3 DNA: TGTGCCAGCAGCTTATACCATGATAGCAATCAGCCCCAGCATTTT

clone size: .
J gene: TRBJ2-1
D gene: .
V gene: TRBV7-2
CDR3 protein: CASSLGGRPKQFF
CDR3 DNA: TGTGCCAGCAGCCTTGGGGGACGACCGAAGCAGTTCTTC

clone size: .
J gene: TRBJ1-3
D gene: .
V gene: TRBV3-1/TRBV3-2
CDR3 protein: CASSQEGVTIYF
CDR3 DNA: TGTGCCAGCAGCCAAGAGGGGGTCACCATATATTTT

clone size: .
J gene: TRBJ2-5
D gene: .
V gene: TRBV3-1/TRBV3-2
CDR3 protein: CASTGRQETQYF
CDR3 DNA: TGTGCCAGCACGGGCAGGCAAGAGACCCAGTACTTC

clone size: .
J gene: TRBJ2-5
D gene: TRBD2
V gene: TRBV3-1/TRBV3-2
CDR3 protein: CASSLAGGETQYF
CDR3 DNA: TGTGCCAGCAGTCTAGCGGGAGGGGAGACCCAGTACTTC

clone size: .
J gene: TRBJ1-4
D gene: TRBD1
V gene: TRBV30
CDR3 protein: CAWSRQGAAKLFF
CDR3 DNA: TGTGCCTGGAGTAGGCAGGGGGCAGCAAAACTGTTTTTT

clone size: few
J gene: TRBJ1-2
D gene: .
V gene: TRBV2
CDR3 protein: CARQVGANYGYTF
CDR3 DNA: TGTGCCAGACAGGTCGGGGCGAACTATGGCTACACCTTC

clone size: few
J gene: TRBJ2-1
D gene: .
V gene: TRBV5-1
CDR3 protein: CASSPGLINEQFF
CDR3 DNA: TGCGCCAGCAGTCCGGGGCTGATCAATGAGCAGTTCTTC

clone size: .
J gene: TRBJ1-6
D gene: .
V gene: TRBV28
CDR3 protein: CASSLGRGSRGWSSYNSPLHF
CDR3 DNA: TGTGCCAGCAGTTTAGGGCGGGGAAGCAGGGGCTGGAGCTCCTATAATTCACCCCTCCACTTT

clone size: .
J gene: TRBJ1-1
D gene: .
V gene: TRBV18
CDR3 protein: CASSPQGRRAEAFF
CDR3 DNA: TGTGCCAGCTCACCACAGGGACGAAGGGCTGAAGCTTTCTTT

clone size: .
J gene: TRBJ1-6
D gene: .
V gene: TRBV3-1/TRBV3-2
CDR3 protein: CASSPERAVGNSPLHF
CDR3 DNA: TGTGCCAGCAGCCCAGAGCGGGCGGTAGGGAATTCACCCCTCCACTTT

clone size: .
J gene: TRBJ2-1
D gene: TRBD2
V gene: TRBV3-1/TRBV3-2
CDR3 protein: CASSQGSGGSNEQFF
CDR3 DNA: TGTGCCAGCAGCCAAGGTAGCGGGGGGAGCAATGAGCAGTTCTTC

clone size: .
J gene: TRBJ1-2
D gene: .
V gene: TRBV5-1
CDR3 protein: CASSLDGDWRGYTF
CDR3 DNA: TGCGCCAGCAGCTTGGATGGGGATTGGAGGGGCTACACCTTC

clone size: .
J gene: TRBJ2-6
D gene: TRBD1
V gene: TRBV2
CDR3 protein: CASSRTGISGANVLTF
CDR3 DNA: TGTGCCAGCAGTCGGACAGGGATCTCTGGGGCCAACGTCCTGACTTTC

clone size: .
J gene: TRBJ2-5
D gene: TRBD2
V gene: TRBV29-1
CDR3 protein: CSVKGDRLAGAETQYF
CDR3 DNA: TGCAGCGTTAAAGGGGATAGGCTAGCGGGAGCGGAGACCCAGTACTTC

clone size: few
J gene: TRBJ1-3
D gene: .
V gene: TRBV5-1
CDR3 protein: CASSLDIGNTIYF
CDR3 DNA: TGCGCCAGCAGCTTGGACATAGGAAACACCATATATTTT

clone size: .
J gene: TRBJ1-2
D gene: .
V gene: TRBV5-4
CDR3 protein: CASRPPGSSYGYTF
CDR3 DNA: TGTGCCAGCAGGCCGCCAGGGAGCTCCTATGGCTACACCTTC